Below are 26 T cell receptor beta chains sequenced from a single sample in a study of T cells expressing NK-cell markers. TCRdb reanalyzed the 5' RACE reads, giving one entry per CDR3 protein sequence and no DNA. The sample is made up of 300,000 to 450,000 distinct CDR3 sequences, and the top ten hold 5.2% of it. The sequencing input was blood T cells: a sorted CD56 or NKG2C T cell subset, CD4+ or CD8+ T cells, or bulk PBMC T cells (not recorded which). Source of these receptors: a man aged 18 to 69 in good health.

The genes are TRBV21-1 and TRBJ1-6. TRBV21-1 is a documented pseudogene. The CDR3 is 16 amino acids. CDR3: CASSKSGSSYNSPLHF.

The chain's CDR3 is CASSPSAGSWYF. J is TRBJ2-3 and V is TRBV18; the D call from TCRdb, TRBD2, cannot be confirmed without DNA. The CDR3 runs to 12 residues. Germline V gives CDR1 KGHSH, CDR2 LQKENI.

J is TRBJ2-2 and V is TRBV29-1; lacking DNA, the TRBD1 call made by TCRdb goes unchecked. Germline lookup yields CDR1 SQVTM and CDR2 ANQGSEA. The CDR3 is 17 residues long. This CDR3 reads CSVEDYRGHPNTGELFF.

The chain uses TRBV20-1 and TRBJ2-7. This CDR3 has 14 residues. Germline V gene lookup returns CDR1 DFQATT and CDR2 SNEGSKA (reference sequence). The CDR3: CSARVEGNRNEQYF.

This rearrangement joins TRBV28 to TRBJ2-7; the TCRdb D gene call, TRBD2, has no DNA to confirm it. The CDR3 is made up of 14 amino acids. The V gene's germline CDR1 is MDHEN and CDR2 SYDVKM. CDR3 residues: CASRRLATAYEQYF. Together with reference TRBV28 and TRBJ2-7, the CDR3 gives the full variable domain: DVKVTQSSRYLVKRTGEKVFLECVQDMDHENMFWYRQDPGLGLRLIYFSYDVKMKEKGDIPEGYSVSREKKERFSLILESASTNQTSMYLCASRRLATAYEQYFGPGTRLTVT.

V gene TRBV2 combines with J gene TRBJ1-5; TCRdb's assignment of TRBD1 cannot be checked, as there is no DNA. The CDR3 spans 14 residues. Germline values: CDR1 SNHLY, CDR2 FYNNEI. CDR3 sequence reads: CASRFSGEHQPQHF.

This chain uses TRBV20-1 with TRBJ2-3; the TRBD1 assignment by TCRdb is unverifiable without DNA. Germline CDR1 is DFQATT and CDR2 is SNEGSKA (reference sequence). This CDR3 is 15 amino acids long. CDR3 protein: CSASRGPIQRDTQYF.

The CDR3 here is CASSLGRRATDTQYF. The gene calls are TRBV7-9 and TRBJ2-3; TCRdb outputs TRBD2, but without DNA this stays unchecked. The CDR3 loop spans 15 amino acids. Germline V CDR1 and CDR2: SEHNR, FQNEAQ (reference sequence).

The J gene is TRBJ2-2, the V gene TRBV15. This CDR3 is built from 14 residues. Germline CDR1 reads LNHNV; CDR2 reads YYDKDF (reference sequence). The CDR3 loop reads CATSRVRDIGELFF.

The chain recombines TRBV11-2 with TRBJ2-5; the D call of TRBD2 rests on TCRdb alone, since no DNA is present to check it. CDR3 size: 16 residues. Germline CDR1 SGHAT, CDR2 FQNNGV. CDR3 loop: CASSWTSGARQETQYF.

CDR3 residues: CASSVGWPANTGELFF. V gene TRBV7-3 combines with J gene TRBJ2-2. The CDR3 is 16 amino acids. Germline V lookup: CDR1 SGHTA, CDR2 FQGTGA.

This chain uses TRBV25-1 with TRBJ2-5; the D call from TCRdb, TRBD2, cannot be confirmed without DNA. This CDR3 is 15 amino acids long. Germline V gene sequence: CDR1 MGHDK, CDR2 SYGVNS. The CDR3 here is CANRLGGARGKTQYF.

The CDR3 spells CATSLDFRQGRMFF. V and J are TRBV15 and TRBJ2-2. CDR3 length: 14 residues. Germline-derived CDR1 and CDR2 are LNHNV and YYDKDF (reference sequence).

The V and J genes are TRBV2 and TRBJ2-4; TCRdb outputs TRBD2, but without DNA this stays unchecked. The CDR3 is made up of 13 amino acids. The germline CDR1 and CDR2 sequences are SNHLY and FYNNEI. The CDR3 loop reads CASSRARGGVEYF.

The chain employs TRBV20-1 and TRBJ1-2; with no DNA, the TCRdb D assignment of TRBD1 cannot be verified. This CDR3 is 15 amino acids long. Germline CDR1 and CDR2: DFQATT and SNEGSKA (reference sequence). CDR3 protein: CSARGTGARHYGYTF.

The chain carries TRBV7-3 and TRBJ1-6; as DNA is missing, the TRBD1 call by TCRdb cannot be tested. This CDR3 is 14 amino acids long. CDR1 is SGHTA, CDR2 FQGTGA, per germline. CDR3 sequence: CASSLAGINSPLHF.

The chain recombines TRBV2 with TRBJ1-4; TCRdb proposes TRBD1, but this gene call is untestable without DNA. Germline CDR1 SNHLY, CDR2 FYNNEI. There are 14 residues in the CDR3. The CDR3 here is CASSRQSTNEKLFF. Together with reference TRBV2 and TRBJ1-4, the CDR3 gives the full variable domain: EPEVTQTPSHQVTQMGQEVILRCVPISNHLYFYWYRQILGQKVEFLVSFYNNEISEKSEIFDDQFSVERPDGSNFTLKIRSTKLEDSAMYFCASSRQSTNEKLFFGSGTQLSVL.

The J gene is TRBJ2-1, the V gene TRBV11-2; TCRdb indicates TRBD2, and absent DNA this call remains unverified. Germline values: CDR1 SGHAT, CDR2 FQNNGV. This CDR3 has 18 amino acids. CDR3 region: CASSLLGGGRSSYNEQFF. Supplemented by reference TRBV11-2 and TRBJ2-1, the full variable domain reads EAGVAQSPRYKIIEKRQSVAFWCNPISGHATLYWYQQILGQGPKLLIQFQNNGVVDDSQLPKDRFSAERLKGVDSTLKIQPAKLEDSAVYLCASSLLGGGRSSYNEQFFGPGTRLTVL.

The chain recombines TRBV18 with TRBJ2-7; lacking DNA, the TRBD1 call made by TCRdb goes unchecked. Germline loops: CDR1 KGHSH, CDR2 LQKENI. This CDR3 comprises 13 residues. The CDR3 sequence is CASSGAGNYEQYF.

This chain uses TRBV12-3 or TRBV12-4 with TRBJ1-4; TCRdb indicates TRBD1, and absent DNA this call remains unverified. The CDR3 totals 14 residues. The CDR3 reads CASSFGGTNEKLFF.

The chain joins TRBV11-2 to TRBJ2-2; TCRdb picks TRBD2, but there is no DNA to check that call. This CDR3 spans 18 amino acids. Germline V CDR1 and CDR2: SGHAT, FQNNGV. CDR3 loop: CASSHRGTSGGANGELFF.

V and J are TRBV11-2 and TRBJ2-2. Germline V gene sequence: CDR1 SGHAT, CDR2 FQNNGV. The CDR3 spans 16 residues. The CDR3 reads CASSLVLSANTGELFF.

This chain connects TRBV19 to TRBJ2-7; TCRdb's assignment of TRBD1 cannot be checked, as there is no DNA. The CDR3 spans 11 residues. Germline assignment: CDR1 LNHDA and CDR2 SQIVND (reference sequence). CDR3 amino acids: CARPTGYEQYF.

The CDR3 reads CAISDPGTAGPQYF. The genes are TRBV10-3 and TRBJ2-3; TCRdb proposes TRBD1, but this gene call is untestable without DNA. Germline values: CDR1 ENHRY, CDR2 SYGVKD. The CDR3 runs to 14 residues.

The chain couples TRBV30 to TRBJ2-7. Germline V CDR1 and CDR2: GTSNPN, SVGIG (reference sequence). This CDR3 is built from 13 residues. The CDR3 loop reads CAWSRDVTYEQYF.

The J gene is TRBJ1-5, the V gene TRBV4-1. CDR3 length: 15 residues. The germline CDR1 and CDR2 sequences are MGHRA and YSYEKL. The CDR3 sequence is CASRAEVYSNQPQHF.